This TCR beta chain is from a study of T cell responses to AZD1222 COVID-19 vaccine. The study's findings and limits: Clonal diversity was possibly underestimated; the donors were predominantly white British and more often female.

To note about this clone: Its antigen is unknown.

Only in-frame clones appear in the TCRdb table, and some are missing; sequencing was by immunoSEQ multiplex PCR. The table records around 200,000 clones, 80% to 90% of them present only once. Trimming removed 1 base from V and 3 bases from J; junction bases left unmatched: 1. The V gene's germline CDR1 is SGHNT and CDR2 YYREEE (reference sequence). The CDR3 runs to 14 residues. This TCR was recovered from an adult in good health. The rearrangement uses TRBV5-4 and TRBJ2-5; 9 bases match TRBD1. Source: peripheral blood, taken on day 0 of AZD1222 vaccination. CDR3 sequence reads: CASSLRDREETQYF. The CDR3 DNA is TGTGCCAGCAGCTTGAGGGACAGGGAAGAGACCCAGTACTTC.